This T cell receptor (beta chain) was sequenced for a study of blood T cell repertoires in COVID-19. Overall study context: From T cells, B-cell-depleted T cells, or PBMCs came the material, which was cDNA or gDNA.

This clone has just one count. The CDR3 is 16 residues long. Germline loops: CDR1 LNHDA, CDR2 SQIVND (reference sequence). V was shortened by 5 bases and J by 1 base, with 14 bases between the two germline ends. Sequencing used immunoSEQ multiplex PCR; TCRdb keeps in-frame clones, though not all of them. The sample lists a few hundred thousand clones, 89% occurring once. The source is a man in his forties with acute or convalescent COVID-19. The V gene is TRBV19, the J gene TRBJ2-2; D perhaps matches TRBD1 (6 bases). Sequencing was carried out using peripheral blood. CDR3 amino acids: CASSRMTTGNTGELFF. The CDR3 DNA follows: TGTGCCAGTAGTCGAATGACGACAGGGAACACCGGGGAGCTGTTTTTT.